This T cell receptor (beta chain) was observed in a study of T cells in Graves' hyperthyroidism and ophthalmopathy. Between the trimmed V and J ends, which lost 7 bases and 11 bases, there was a span of 27 bases. This CDR3 has 17 amino acids. From germline, CDR1 is MNHEY and CDR2 SVGAGI. Study results and caveats: The majority of expanded thyroid clonotypes above 0.001 also appeared in blood. The authors' 13 V-J model separated ophthalmopathy from stable hyperthyroidism.

From RNA transcripts, TCR beta CDR3 regions were amplified. With the HTBI primer set, the TCR CDR3 went through a first round of RT-PCR. In TCRdb, the multiplex PCR reads were re-called with MiXCR into one record per CDR3 protein. The repertoire consists of hundreds of thousands of distinct CDR3 sequences, with 30% to 40% occurring once and the leading ten covering around 30%. A remark on this clonotype: Its antigen is not identified.

Cells are PBMCs isolated from about 10 ml of fresh blood. Source material: blood. The genes are TRBV6-5 and TRBJ1-6; a weak D match, TRBD1 (6 bases). The sequence came from a woman aged 40 to 49 with Graves' hyperthyroidism. The DNA for the CDR3 is TGTGCCAGCACCCTTTATGCCCGACCCCTTGAGGGGGCACCCCTCCACTTT. Its protein is CASTLYARPLEGAPLHF.